The rows below give T cell receptor beta chains drawn from one sample of a study of OX40 agonist ivuxolimab in advanced cancers. The assay was immunoSEQ multiplex PCR, and TCRdb's table has in-frame clones only and misses some. The sample includes around 34,000 clones, about 82% of them seen just once. Sequencing was performed on CD4+ or CD8+ T cells sorted from blood, taken in a trial of the OX40 agonist ivuxolimab. The receptors shown here come from an adult with an advanced solid tumor such as melanoma, head and neck, liver or kidney cancer. Both conserved end residues are part of each CDR3.

v_gene: TRBV9
j_gene: TRBJ2-7
CDR3aa: CASSVGGRADEQYF

v_gene: TRBV7-8
j_gene: TRBJ2-3
CDR3aa: CASSSIYRGGYTDTQYF

v_gene: TRBV9
j_gene: TRBJ2-1
CDR3aa: CASSAVGAGGPDNEQFF

v_gene: TRBV27
j_gene: TRBJ2-6
CDR3aa: CASLSGANVLTF

v_gene: TRBV5-1
j_gene: TRBJ2-1
CDR3aa: CASSLGGGSSYNEQFF

v_gene: TRBV9
j_gene: TRBJ1-3
CDR3aa: CASSVSTNPTGILSGNTIYF

v_gene: TRBV6-1
j_gene: TRBJ2-1
CDR3aa: CASTLIVGVGNEQFF

v_gene: TRBV19
j_gene: TRBJ2-1
CDR3aa: CASSIVMGDSYSYNEQFF

v_gene: TRBV15
j_gene: TRBJ2-7
CDR3aa: CATSRREQGVTYEQYF

v_gene: TRBV6-1
j_gene: TRBJ2-7
CDR3aa: CASSEDGGSTGEQYF

v_gene: TRBV19
j_gene: TRBJ1-4
CDR3aa: CASSGRDRGPNEKLFF

v_gene: TRBV11-3
j_gene: TRBJ2-2
CDR3aa: CASSERETSGSIGELFF

v_gene: TRBV4-1
j_gene: TRBJ1-2
CDR3aa: CASSQDPGQGYGYTF

v_gene: TRBV7-2
j_gene: TRBJ2-7
CDR3aa: CASSLYHEVYEQYF

v_gene: TRBV4-3
j_gene: TRBJ2-1
CDR3aa: CASSQTTPPVEQFF

v_gene: TRBV6-5
j_gene: TRBJ2-3
CDR3aa: CASSYSPGSTDTQYF

v_gene: TRBV13
j_gene: NA
CDR3aa: CASSFAGGQYEQYF

v_gene: TRBV4-1
j_gene: TRBJ2-7
CDR3aa: CASSQGVGAYEQYF

v_gene: TRBV9
j_gene: TRBJ2-3
CDR3aa: CASSVDPLGGSTDTQYF

v_gene: TRBV7-6
j_gene: TRBJ1-5
CDR3aa: CASSLGEGAGANQPQHF

v_gene: TRBV6-4
j_gene: TRBJ2-6
CDR3aa: CASSEGSGANVLTF

v_gene: TRBV7-2
j_gene: TRBJ1-3
CDR3aa: CASSLKGNTIYF

v_gene: TRBV28
j_gene: TRBJ2-2
CDR3aa: CASSPPRGNTGELFF

v_gene: TRBV27
j_gene: TRBJ2-3
CDR3aa: CASSISGKGGTDTQYF

v_gene: TRBV18
j_gene: TRBJ1-3
CDR3aa: CASSSDGYSGNTIYF

v_gene: TRBV27
j_gene: TRBJ2-1
CDR3aa: CASSMTGTYEEQFF

v_gene: TRBV27
j_gene: TRBJ1-2
CDR3aa: CASSAQGGGINYGYTF

v_gene: TRBV19
j_gene: TRBJ1-1
CDR3aa: CAARLGETEAFF

v_gene: TRBV11-2
j_gene: TRBJ1-3
CDR3aa: CASSRGTGGVEGNTIYF